This T cell receptor (beta chain) was recorded in a study of B cell selection in AIRE deficiency. As originally analysed: Patients' Tregs yielded about 51,000 distinct TCRbeta sequences; donors' 9.56x10^4. Method: immunoSEQ multiplex PCR; TCRdb's copy keeps in-frame clones and lacks some. The V and J calls and clone size were taken over from that table, and D and trimming were inferred from the DNA. This table has roughly 23,000 clones, around 90% appearing once. The regulatory T cell sort gate was CD4+CD25hiCD127low/negative. Regarding this clone: Its antigen is not known. A junction boundary mismatches the germline segment, possibly from a read error.

Findings and limits, study-wide: Healthy donors alone shared more than 30% of about 3,600 Treg sequences; patients alone approximately 9.3%. Patient Tconv cells held around a third of Treg sequences shared by healthy donors. Shorter CDR3s marked shared Treg sequences, biased toward few non-templated insertions.

This sequence was found in a human donor in good health. The specimen was CD4+CD25+ Tregs sorted from PBMCs.

The CDR3 loop is CASRLGTSGRNEQFF. The CDR3 DNA is TGTGCCAGCAGGTTGGGGACTAGCGGGAGGAATGAGCAGTTCTTC. The chain couples TRBV5-6 to TRBJ2-1; 15 bases align to TRBD2. The CDR3 covers 15 residues. The germline V gene encodes CDR1 SGHDT and CDR2 YYEEEE.